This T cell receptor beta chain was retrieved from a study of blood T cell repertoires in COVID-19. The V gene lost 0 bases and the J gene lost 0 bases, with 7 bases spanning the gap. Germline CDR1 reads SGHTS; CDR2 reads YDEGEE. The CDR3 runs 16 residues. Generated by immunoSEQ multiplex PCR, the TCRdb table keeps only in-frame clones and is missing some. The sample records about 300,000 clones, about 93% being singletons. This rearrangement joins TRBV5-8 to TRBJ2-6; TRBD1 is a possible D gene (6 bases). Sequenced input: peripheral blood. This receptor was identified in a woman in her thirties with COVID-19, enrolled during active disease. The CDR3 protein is CASSLGDTSGANVLTF. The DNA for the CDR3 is TGTGCCAGCAGCTTGGGGGACACCTCTGGGGCCAACGTCCTGACTTTC.